These 17 T cell receptor beta chains were all obtained from the same sample, sequenced in a study of cytomegalovirus exposure and HLA in healthy donors. PCR involved 60 Vbeta and 13 Jbeta primers. TCRdb's copy holds only in-frame clones and misses some; the assay was immunoSEQ multiplex PCR. The table records about 130,000 clones, 60% to 80% of them present only once. Source material: PBMCs. Receptors were obtained from a young man in good health and CMV-seronegative.

This clone was found a few times. The J gene is TRBJ2-1, the V gene TRBV19; 12 positions match TRBD2. Germline V gene sequence: CDR1 LNHDA, CDR2 SQIVND (reference sequence). V shed 5 bases, J shed 7 bases, and the junction held 6 bases outside the gene matches. This CDR3 is built from 15 residues. CDR3 DNA: TGTGCCAGTAGTGCTAGGCTAGCGGGGGGGAATGAGCAGTTCTTC. Residues: CASSARLAGGNEQFF.

V is TRBV5-1 and J is TRBJ2-1, with 8 bases aligning to TRBD1. The trim removed 5 bases at V and 1 base at J, leaving 5 bases unmatched. Germline lookup yields CDR1 SGHRS and CDR2 YFSETQ. CDR3 size: 15 residues. The CDR3: CASSSGQGSYNEQFF. CDR3 nucleotide sequence: TGCGCCAGCAGTTCTGGACAGGGTTCCTACAATGAGCAGTTCTTC.

This sequence joins TRBV7-2 and TRBJ2-5; D may be TRBD2 (6 bases). This CDR3 comprises 15 residues. Trimming cost V 4 bases and J 5 bases, with 17 bases left between them. Germline CDR1 and CDR2: SGHTA and FQGNSA. The CDR3 nucleotides read TGTGCCAGCAGCTCCTACCCGGGGGTGAAGGAGACCCAGTACTTC. Amino acids: CASSSYPGVKETQYF.

This rearrangement joins TRBV13 to TRBJ1-4; no clear D gene. Looked up from germline, CDR1 is PRHDT and CDR2 is FYEKMQ (reference sequence). With 5 bases removed from V and 2 bases from J, the gap between germline ends came to 18 bases. The CDR3 length is 17 residues. The CDR3 sequence is CASSPTGGWVTNEKLFF. The CDR3 region has the DNA TGTGCCAGCAGCCCGACGGGAGGGTGGGTGACTAATGAAAAACTGTTTTTT.

V usage is TRBV9 and J usage is TRBJ2-5, with D tentatively TRBD1 (5 bases). The length of the CDR3 is 15 residues. The V end was cut by 0 bases, the J end by 2 bases, with 11 bases between. Germline CDR1 is SGDLS and CDR2 is YYNGEE. The CDR3 spells CASSVAPTEQETQYF. The CDR3 bases are TGTGCCAGCAGCGTAGCACCGACAGAGCAAGAGACCCAGTACTTC.

This CDR3 reads CASRGQSNQPQHF. CDR3 coding DNA: TGTGCCAGCAGAGGACAGAGCAATCAGCCCCAGCATTTT. This chain connects TRBV2 to TRBJ1-5; D might be TRBD1 (6 bases). The CDR3 totals 13 residues. Germline V gives CDR1 SNHLY, CDR2 FYNNEI. The V end was cut by 6 bases, the J end by 1 base, with 7 bases between.

This chain links TRBV4-3 with TRBJ2-7; 7 nucleotides line up with TRBD1. J gave up 2 bases and V 1 base, and 8 bases lay outside the gene matches. This CDR3 region has 16 residues. The V gene's germline CDR1 is LGHNA and CDR2 YSLEER. The CDR3 sequence is CASSQGRAQGAYEQYF. As DNA, the CDR3 is TGCGCCAGCAGCCAAGGTAGGGCCCAGGGGGCCTACGAGCAGTACTTC.

J is TRBJ1-3 and V is TRBV28; weak D call: TRBD1 (6 bases). Germline CDR1 MDHEN, CDR2 SYDVKM. The V gene lost 4 bases and the J gene lost 7 bases, with 20 bases spanning the gap. The CDR3 is made up of 16 amino acids. The DNA for the CDR3 is TGTGCCAGCAGTTCTCCCGCCGGACAGACTAAGAACACCATATATTTT. Protein sequence: CASSSPAGQTKNTIYF.

This chain uses TRBV7-3 with TRBJ2-6; the D gene is possibly TRBD2 (5 bases). V was clipped by 5 bases and J by 0 bases, with 17 bases between them. The CDR3 loop spans 18 amino acids. CDR1 SGHTA and CDR2 FQGTGA come from the germline V gene. Here the CDR3 reads CASSTSGGGLSGANVLTF. In DNA form, the CDR3 reads TGTGCCAGCAGCACGTCGGGCGGCGGACTCTCTGGGGCCAACGTCCTGACTTTC.

The CDR3 protein is CASSLDWGPYEQYF. CDR3 bases: TGTGCCAGCAGCTTGGATTGGGGCCCCTACGAGCAGTACTTC. The chain uses TRBV5-4 and TRBJ2-7; D perhaps matches TRBD1 (5 bases). The CDR3 sequence is 14 residues long. CDR1 is SGHNT and CDR2 is YYREEE in the germline V gene (reference sequence). V lost 0 bases and J lost 2, with 9 bases in between.

The rearrangement uses TRBV2 and TRBJ1-5; D is uncertain. The germline V and J ends were trimmed by 8 bases and 0 bases, with 8 bases remaining between them. The CDR3 is 13 amino acids. The germline gives CDR1 SNHLY, CDR2 FYNNEI. CDR3 sequence reads: CASSAFSNQPQHF. CDR3 nucleotides: TGTGCCAGCTCAGCGTTTAGCAATCAGCCCCAGCATTTT.

This chain joins TRBV6-5 and TRBJ2-1; 7 nucleotides align to TRBD2. V shed 0 bases and J 3 bases; nucleotides not matched to a gene: 5. Per germline, CDR1 MNHEY and CDR2 SVGAGI. This CDR3 is built from 16 residues. The CDR3 DNA is TGTGCCAGCAGTTACTCGGCGGGGGAGGTCTACAATGAGCAGTTCTTC. It translates to CASSYSAGEVYNEQFF.

This clone turned up a few times. This rearrangement joins TRBV28 to TRBJ1-1; D gene ambiguous. CDR3 size: 12 residues. The germline V and J ends were trimmed by 3 bases and 8 bases, with 10 bases remaining between them. Germline CDR1 reads MDHEN; CDR2 reads SYDVKM. The CDR3 loop is CASSFGGDEAFF. CDR3 nucleotide sequence: TGTGCCAGCAGTTTCGGAGGTGACGAAGCTTTCTTT.

The chain joins TRBV10-3 to TRBJ2-1, with 10 nucleotides matching TRBD1. The CDR3 sequence is 16 residues long. V lost 3 bases to trimming and J lost 7 bases; unmatched junction nucleotides: 9. Germline V gene lookup returns CDR1 ENHRY and CDR2 SYGVKD. CDR3 DNA: TGTGCCATCAGTGAAGCCGGGACAGGGGAATTGAATGAGCAGTTCTTC. This translates into CAISEAGTGELNEQFF.

CDR3 bases: TGTGCCAGCAGTGCCCGACAGGGAAGACCCCTCCACTTT. Its protein product is CASSARQGRPLHF. The rearrangement joins TRBV6-1 to TRBJ1-6; TRBD1 aligns across 7 bases. The CDR3 is 13 amino acids. V lost 4 bases and J lost 12; bases outside the gene matches: 6. Germline CDR1 is MNHNS and CDR2 is SASEGT.

CDR3 nucleotide sequence: TGTGCCAGCAGCGTTAGTGTCGGAGAGCAGTACTTC. This encodes CASSVSVGEQYF. The chain is built from TRBV11-2 and TRBJ2-5; no reliable D call. The CDR3 totals 12 residues. V shed 5 bases and J shed 11 bases, with 15 bases lying between them. The germline V gene encodes CDR1 SGHAT and CDR2 FQNNGV.

The chain carries TRBV2 and TRBJ1-5; 8 nucleotides align to TRBD1. Trimming removed 5 bases from V and 6 bases from J; junction bases left unmatched: 12. The CDR3 is 16 residues long. Looked up from germline, CDR1 is SNHLY and CDR2 is FYNNEI. The CDR3 region has the DNA TGTGCCAGCAGTCCGACGGCCAGGGGGCTTAGTCAGCCCCAGCATTTT. It codes for CASSPTARGLSQPQHF.